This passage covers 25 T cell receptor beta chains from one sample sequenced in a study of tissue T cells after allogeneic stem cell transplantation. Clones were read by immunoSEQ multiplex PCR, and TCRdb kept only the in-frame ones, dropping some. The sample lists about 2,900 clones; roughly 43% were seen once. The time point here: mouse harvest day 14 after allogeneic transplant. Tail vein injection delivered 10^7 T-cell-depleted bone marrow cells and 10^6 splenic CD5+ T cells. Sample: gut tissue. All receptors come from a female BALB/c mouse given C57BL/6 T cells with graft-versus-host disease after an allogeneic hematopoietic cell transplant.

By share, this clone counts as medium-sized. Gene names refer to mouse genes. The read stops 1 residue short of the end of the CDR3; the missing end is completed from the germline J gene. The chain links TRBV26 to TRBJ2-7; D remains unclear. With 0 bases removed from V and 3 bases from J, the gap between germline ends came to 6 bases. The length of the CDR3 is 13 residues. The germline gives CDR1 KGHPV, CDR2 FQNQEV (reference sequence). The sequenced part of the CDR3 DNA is TGTGCCAGCAGTCTGTCGAACAGCTATGAACAGTAC. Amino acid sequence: CASSLSNSYEQY. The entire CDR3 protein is CASSLSNSYEQYF.

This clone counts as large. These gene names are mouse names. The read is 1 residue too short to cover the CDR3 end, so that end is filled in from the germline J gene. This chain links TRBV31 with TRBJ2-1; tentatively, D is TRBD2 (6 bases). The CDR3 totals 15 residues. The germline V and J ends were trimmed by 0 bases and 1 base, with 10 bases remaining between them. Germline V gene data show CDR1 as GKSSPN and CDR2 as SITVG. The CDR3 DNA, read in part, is TGTGCCTGGAGTCTAGATCTGGGGAACTATGCTGAGCAGTTC. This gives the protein CAWSLDLGNYAEQF. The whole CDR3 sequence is CAWSLDLGNYAEQFF.

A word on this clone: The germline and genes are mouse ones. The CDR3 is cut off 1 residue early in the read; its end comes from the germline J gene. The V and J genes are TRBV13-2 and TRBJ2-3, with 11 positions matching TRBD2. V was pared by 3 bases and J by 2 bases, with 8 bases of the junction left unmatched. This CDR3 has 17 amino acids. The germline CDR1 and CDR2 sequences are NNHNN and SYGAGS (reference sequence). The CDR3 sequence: CASGGPLGGRDAETLYF. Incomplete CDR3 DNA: TGTGCCAGCGGTGGTCCACTGGGGGGGCGTGATGCAGAAACGCTGTAT.

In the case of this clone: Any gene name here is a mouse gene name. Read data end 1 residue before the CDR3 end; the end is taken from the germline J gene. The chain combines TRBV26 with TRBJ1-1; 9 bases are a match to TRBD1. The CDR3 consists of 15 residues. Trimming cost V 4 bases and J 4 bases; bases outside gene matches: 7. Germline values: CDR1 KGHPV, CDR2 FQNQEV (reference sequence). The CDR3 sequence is CASSRGGQGGTEVFF. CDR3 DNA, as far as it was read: TGTGCCAGCAGTCGGGGGGGACAGGGTGGCACAGAAGTCTTC.

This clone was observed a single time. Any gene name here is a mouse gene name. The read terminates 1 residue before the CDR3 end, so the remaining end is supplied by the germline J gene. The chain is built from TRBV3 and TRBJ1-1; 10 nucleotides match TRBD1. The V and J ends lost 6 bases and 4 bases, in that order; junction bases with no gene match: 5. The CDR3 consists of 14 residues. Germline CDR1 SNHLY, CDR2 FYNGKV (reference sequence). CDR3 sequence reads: CASRLTGGVTEVFF. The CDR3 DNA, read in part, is TGTGCCAGCAGACTGACAGGGGGCGTCACAGAAGTCTTC.

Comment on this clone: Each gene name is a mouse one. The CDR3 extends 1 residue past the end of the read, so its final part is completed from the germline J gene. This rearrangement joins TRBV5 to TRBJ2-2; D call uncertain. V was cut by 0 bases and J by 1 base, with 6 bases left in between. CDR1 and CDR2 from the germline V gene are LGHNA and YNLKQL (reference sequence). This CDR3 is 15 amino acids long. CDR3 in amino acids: CASSQDNRNTGQLYF. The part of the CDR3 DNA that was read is TGTGCCAGCAGCCAAGATAACAGAAACACCGGGCAGCTCTAC.

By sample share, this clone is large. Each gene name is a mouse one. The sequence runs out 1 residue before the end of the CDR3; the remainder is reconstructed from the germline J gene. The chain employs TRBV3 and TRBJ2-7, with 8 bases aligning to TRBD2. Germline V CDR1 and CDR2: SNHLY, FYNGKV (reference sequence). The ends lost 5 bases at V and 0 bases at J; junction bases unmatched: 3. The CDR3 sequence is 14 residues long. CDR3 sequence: CASSLGLVSYEQYF. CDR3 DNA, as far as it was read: TGTGCCAGCAGCCTGGGACTGGTCTCCTATGAACAGTAC.

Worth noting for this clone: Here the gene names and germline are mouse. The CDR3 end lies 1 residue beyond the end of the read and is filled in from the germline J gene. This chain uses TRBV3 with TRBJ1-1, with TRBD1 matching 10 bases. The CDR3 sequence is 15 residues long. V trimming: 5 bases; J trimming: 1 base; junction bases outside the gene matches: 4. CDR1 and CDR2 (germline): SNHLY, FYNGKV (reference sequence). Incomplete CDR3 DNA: TGTGCCAGCAGCCCCGACAGGGGGCGAAACACAGAAGTCTTC. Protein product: CASSPDRGRNTEVF. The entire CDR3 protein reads CASSPDRGRNTEVFF.

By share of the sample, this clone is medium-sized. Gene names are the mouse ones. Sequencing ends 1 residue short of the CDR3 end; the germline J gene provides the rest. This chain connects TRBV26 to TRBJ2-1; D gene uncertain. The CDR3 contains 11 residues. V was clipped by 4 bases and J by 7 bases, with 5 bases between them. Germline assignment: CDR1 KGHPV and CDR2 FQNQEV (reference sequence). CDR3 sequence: CASSPRAEQFF. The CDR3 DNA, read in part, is TGTGCCAGCAGTCCCCGGGCTGAGCAGTTC.

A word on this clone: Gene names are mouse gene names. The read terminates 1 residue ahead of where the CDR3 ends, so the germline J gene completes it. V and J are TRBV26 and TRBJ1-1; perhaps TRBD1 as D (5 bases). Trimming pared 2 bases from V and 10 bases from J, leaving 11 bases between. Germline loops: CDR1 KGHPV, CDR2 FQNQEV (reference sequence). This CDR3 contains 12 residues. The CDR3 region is CASSLAGRGVFF. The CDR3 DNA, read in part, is TGTGCCAGCAGTCTGGCGGGGAGGGGAGTCTTC.

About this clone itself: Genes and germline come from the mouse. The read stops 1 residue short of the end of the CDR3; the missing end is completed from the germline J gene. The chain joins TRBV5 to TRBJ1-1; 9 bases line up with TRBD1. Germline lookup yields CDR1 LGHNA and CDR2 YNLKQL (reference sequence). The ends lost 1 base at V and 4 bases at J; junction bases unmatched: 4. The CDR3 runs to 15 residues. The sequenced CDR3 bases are TGTGCCAGCAGCCAAGTGGGACAGGGAGGCACAGAAGTCTTC. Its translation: CASSQVGQGGTEVF. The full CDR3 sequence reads CASSQVGQGGTEVFF.

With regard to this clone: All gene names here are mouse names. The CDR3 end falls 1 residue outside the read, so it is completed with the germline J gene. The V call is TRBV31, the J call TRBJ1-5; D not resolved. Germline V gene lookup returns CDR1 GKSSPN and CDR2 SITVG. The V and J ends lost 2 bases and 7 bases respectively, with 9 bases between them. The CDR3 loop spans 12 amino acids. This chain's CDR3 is CAWSLQTQAPLF. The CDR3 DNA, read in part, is TGTGCCTGGAGTTTGCAGACTCAGGCTCCGCTT.

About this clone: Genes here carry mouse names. The CDR3 bases that were read are TGTGCCAGCGGTGATGCCGACACAGAAGTCTTC. It translates to CASGDADTEVF. The entire CDR3 is CASGDADTEVFF. This sequence joins TRBV13-2 and TRBJ1-1; D not resolved. The CDR3 is cut off 1 residue early in the read; its end comes from the germline J gene. Trimming cost V 0 bases and J 3 bases, with 3 bases left between them. The CDR3 runs to 12 residues. The germline gives CDR1 NNHNN, CDR2 SYGAGS (reference sequence).

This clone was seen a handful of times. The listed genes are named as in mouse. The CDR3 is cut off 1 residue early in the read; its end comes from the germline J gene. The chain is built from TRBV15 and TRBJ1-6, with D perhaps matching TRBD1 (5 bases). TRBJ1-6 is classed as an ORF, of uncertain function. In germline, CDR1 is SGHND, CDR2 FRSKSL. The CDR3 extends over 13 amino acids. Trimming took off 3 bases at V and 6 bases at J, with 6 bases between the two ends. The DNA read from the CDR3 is TGTGCCAGCAGTTTGGGGGGTAATTCGCCCCTCTAC. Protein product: CASSLGGNSPLY. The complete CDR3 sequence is CASSLGGNSPLYF.

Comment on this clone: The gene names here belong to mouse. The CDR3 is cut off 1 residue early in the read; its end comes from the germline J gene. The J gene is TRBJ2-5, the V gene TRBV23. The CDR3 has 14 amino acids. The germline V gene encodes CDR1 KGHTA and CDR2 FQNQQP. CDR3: CSSSQGPDQDTQYF. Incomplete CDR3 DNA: TGCTCCAGCAGTCAAGGGCCGGACCAAGACACCCAGTAC.

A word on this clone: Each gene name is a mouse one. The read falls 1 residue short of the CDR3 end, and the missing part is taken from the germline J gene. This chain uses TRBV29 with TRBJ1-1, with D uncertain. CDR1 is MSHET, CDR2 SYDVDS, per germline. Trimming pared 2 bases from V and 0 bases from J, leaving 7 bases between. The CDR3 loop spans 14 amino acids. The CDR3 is CASSLPRQNTEVFF. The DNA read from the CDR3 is TGTGCTAGCAGTTTACCACGACAGAACACAGAAGTCTTC.

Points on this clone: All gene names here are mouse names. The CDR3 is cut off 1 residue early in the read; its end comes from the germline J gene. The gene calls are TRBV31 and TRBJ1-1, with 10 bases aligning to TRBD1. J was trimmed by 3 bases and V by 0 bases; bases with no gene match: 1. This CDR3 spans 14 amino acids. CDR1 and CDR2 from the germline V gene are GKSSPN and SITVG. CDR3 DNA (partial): TGTGCCTGGAGTCTAGGGACAGGGGACACAGAAGTCTTC. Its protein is CAWSLGTGDTEVF. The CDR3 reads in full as CAWSLGTGDTEVFF.

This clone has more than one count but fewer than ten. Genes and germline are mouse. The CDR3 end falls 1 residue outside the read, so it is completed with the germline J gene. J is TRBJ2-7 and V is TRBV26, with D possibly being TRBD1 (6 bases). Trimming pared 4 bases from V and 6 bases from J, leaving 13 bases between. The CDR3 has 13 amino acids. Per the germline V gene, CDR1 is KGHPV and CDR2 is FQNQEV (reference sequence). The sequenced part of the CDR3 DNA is TGTGCCAGCAGTCACAGGGACGTTGGTGAACAGTAC. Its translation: CASSHRDVGEQY. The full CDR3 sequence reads CASSHRDVGEQYF.

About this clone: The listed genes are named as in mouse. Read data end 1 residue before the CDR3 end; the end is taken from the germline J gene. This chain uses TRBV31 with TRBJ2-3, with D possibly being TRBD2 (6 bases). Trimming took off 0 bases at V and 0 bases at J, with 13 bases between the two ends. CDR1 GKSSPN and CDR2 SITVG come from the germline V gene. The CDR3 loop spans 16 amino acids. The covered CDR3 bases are TGTGCCTGGAGTCTCTGGGGCGAAACTAGTGCAGAAACGCTGTAT. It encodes CAWSLWGETSAETLY. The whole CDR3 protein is CAWSLWGETSAETLYF.

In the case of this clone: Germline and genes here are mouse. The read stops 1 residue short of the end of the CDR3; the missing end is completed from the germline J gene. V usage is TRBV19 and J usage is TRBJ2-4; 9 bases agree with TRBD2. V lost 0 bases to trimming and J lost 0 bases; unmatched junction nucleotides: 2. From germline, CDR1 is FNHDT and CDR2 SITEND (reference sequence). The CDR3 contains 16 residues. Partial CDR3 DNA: TGTGCCAGCAGTATAGACTGGGGGGATAGTCAAAACACCTTGTAC. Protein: CASSIDWGDSQNTLY. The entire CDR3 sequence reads CASSIDWGDSQNTLYF.

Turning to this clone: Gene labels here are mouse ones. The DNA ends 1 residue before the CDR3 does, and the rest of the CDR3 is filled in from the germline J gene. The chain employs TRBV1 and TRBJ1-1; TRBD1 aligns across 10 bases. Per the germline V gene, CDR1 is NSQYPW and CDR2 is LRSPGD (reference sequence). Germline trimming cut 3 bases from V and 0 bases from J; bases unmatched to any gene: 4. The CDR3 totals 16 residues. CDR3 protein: CTCSARDRGANTEVFF. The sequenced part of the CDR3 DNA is TGCACCTGCAGTGCTCGGGACAGGGGAGCAAACACAGAAGTCTTC.

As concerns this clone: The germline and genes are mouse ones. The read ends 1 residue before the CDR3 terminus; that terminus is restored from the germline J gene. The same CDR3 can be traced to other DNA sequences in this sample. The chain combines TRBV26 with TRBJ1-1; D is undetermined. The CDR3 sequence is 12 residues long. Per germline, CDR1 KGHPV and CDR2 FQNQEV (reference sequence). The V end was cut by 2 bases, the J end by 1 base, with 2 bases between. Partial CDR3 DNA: TGTGCCAGCAGTCTGGGGAACACAGAAGTCTTC. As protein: CASSLGNTEVF. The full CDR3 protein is CASSLGNTEVFF.

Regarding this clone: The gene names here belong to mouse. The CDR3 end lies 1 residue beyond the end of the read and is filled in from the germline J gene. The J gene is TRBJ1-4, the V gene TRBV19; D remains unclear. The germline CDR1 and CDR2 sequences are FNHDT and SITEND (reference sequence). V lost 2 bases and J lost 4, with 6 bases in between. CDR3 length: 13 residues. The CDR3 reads CASSIGRNERLFF. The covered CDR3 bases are TGTGCCAGCAGTATTGGCCGCAACGAAAGATTATTT.

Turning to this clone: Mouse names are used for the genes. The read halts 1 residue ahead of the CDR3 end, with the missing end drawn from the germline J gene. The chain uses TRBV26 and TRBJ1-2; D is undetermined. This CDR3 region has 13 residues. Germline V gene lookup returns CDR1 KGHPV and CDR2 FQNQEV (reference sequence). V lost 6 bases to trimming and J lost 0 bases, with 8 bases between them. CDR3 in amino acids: CASSPGANSDYTF. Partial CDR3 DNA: TGTGCCAGCAGCCCCGGGGCAAACTCCGACTACACC.

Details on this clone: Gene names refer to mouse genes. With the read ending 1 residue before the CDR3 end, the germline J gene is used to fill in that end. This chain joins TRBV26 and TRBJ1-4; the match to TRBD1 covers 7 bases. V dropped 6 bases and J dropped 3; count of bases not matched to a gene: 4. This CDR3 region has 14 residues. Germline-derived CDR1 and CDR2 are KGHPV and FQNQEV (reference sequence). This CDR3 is CASRLGQTNERLFF. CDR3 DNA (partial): TGTGCCAGCAGATTGGGACAGACCAACGAAAGATTATTT.